This T cell receptor (beta chain) comes out of a study of response to subunit inactivated influenza vaccine. TCRdb processed the RT-PCR reads anew with MiXCR; each CDR3 protein has one entry. This sample has fewer than 700,000 distinct CDR3 sequences, with 10% to 15% found just once. Study-level results: The study's authors posited that every seasonal influenza vaccination enlists few new T cells.

To note about this clonotype: The antigen remains undetermined.

This CDR3 spans 19 amino acids. V dropped 3 bases and J dropped 3; count of bases not matched to a gene: 7. Germline V lookup: CDR1 KGHDR, CDR2 SFDVKD. The sequenced sample was PBMCs from blood, obtained roughly 46 days after vaccination. This TCR derives from a man aged 50-59 years who received an inactivated influenza vaccine. The chain has TRBV24-1 and TRBJ2-1, with TRBD2 matching 16 bases. The chain's CDR3 is CATSDPGTSGRALYNEQFF. For the CDR3, the DNA is TGTGCCACCAGTGATCCCGGGACTAGCGGGAGGGCACTCTACAATGAGCAGTTCTTC.